These 4 T cell receptor beta chains share one sample of origin, sequenced in a study of cytomegalovirus exposure and HLA in healthy donors. PCR involved 60 Vbeta and 13 Jbeta primers. TCRdb's copy holds only in-frame clones and misses some; the assay was immunoSEQ multiplex PCR. The top ten clones hold approximately 8.8% of a sample with 100,000 to 150,000 clones, around 80% of them seen once. The sample comprised PBMCs. These receptors originate from a female donor in good health and CMV-seropositive.

In DNA form, the CDR3 reads TGCGCCAGCAGCCTACAGGGACCCTCAAGTGGCGAGCAGTACTTC. Translated, it gives CASSLQGPSSGEQYF. J is TRBJ2-7 and V is TRBV5-1; a weak D match, TRBD1 (6 bases). Germline CDR1 reads SGHRS; CDR2 reads YFSETQ. The V and J ends lost 4 bases and 6 bases respectively, with 20 bases between them. This CDR3 has 15 amino acids.

The V gene is TRBV4-2, the J gene TRBJ2-2; 15 bases are shared with TRBD2. CDR1 is LGHNA and CDR2 is YNFKEQ in the germline V gene. V lost 6 bases to trimming and J lost 1 base; unmatched junction nucleotides: 6. CDR3 size: 18 residues. The CDR3: CASSLGTSGGLNTGELFF. The CDR3 nucleotides read TGTGCCAGCAGTCTCGGGACTAGCGGGGGGCTGAACACCGGGGAGCTGTTTTTT.

The chain recombines TRBV2 with TRBJ1-4; no definite D call. The germline gives CDR1 SNHLY, CDR2 FYNNEI. The V end lost 1 base, the J end lost 0 bases, and 12 bases lay between the germline ends. The CDR3 is made up of 17 amino acids. Written as DNA, the CDR3 is TGTGCCAGCAGTGAAGGTAGAACAGCCGCAACTAATGAAAAACTGTTTTTT. This translates into CASSEGRTAATNEKLFF.

V is TRBV29-1 and J is TRBJ1-6; 8 bases agree with TRBD1. V was pared by 0 bases and J by 7 bases, with 5 bases of the junction left unmatched. CDR1 SQVTM and CDR2 ANQGSEA come from the germline V gene. The CDR3 runs 15 residues. The CDR3 reads CSVEDPDRENSPLHF. CDR3 sequence (DNA): TGCAGCGTTGAAGATCCGGACAGGGAAAATTCACCCCTCCACTTT.